The 9 T cell receptor beta chains given below trace back to one sample, sequenced in a study of PD-1 blockade in classical Hodgkin lymphoma. Profiled with immunoSEQ multiplex PCR; TCRdb holds only in-frame clones, not every one. Of 20,000 to 25,000 clones listed, 81% were seen once; the top ten hold around 23%. The time point: cycle 4 day 1 (C4D1), after 6 weeks of nivolumab. No patient escaped relapse after autologous stem cell transplantation, and brentuximab vedotin exposure varied. This specimen was peripheral blood mononuclear cells (PBMCs), taken before the fourth cycle of nivolumab. Receptors were obtained from a human donor with classical Hodgkin lymphoma.

The chain joins TRBV4-1 to TRBJ1-5; 7 positions match TRBD1. Germline V gives CDR1 MGHRA, CDR2 YSYEKL. CDR3 length: 15 residues. V gave up 0 bases and J gave up 7 bases; unmatched junction bases: 6. CDR3 sequence (DNA): TGCGCCAGCAGCCAAGATCGGGACAGTTGGCAGCCCCAGCATTTT. This encodes CASSQDRDSWQPQHF.

This clone was observed once. The chain has TRBV2 and TRBJ2-3, with D possibly matching TRBD2 (5 bases). This CDR3 is 14 amino acids long. V lost 7 bases and J lost 7, with 18 bases in between. Germline lookup yields CDR1 SNHLY and CDR2 FYNNEI. The CDR3 protein is CASTPGLVPNTQYF. CDR3 DNA: TGTGCCAGCACTCCCGGACTGGTGCCGAATACGCAGTATTTT.

The rearrangement links TRBV2 to TRBJ2-3; TRBD2 agrees at 12 bases. Germline CDR1 reads SNHLY; CDR2 reads FYNNEI. With V trimmed by 6 bases and J by 1 base, 17 bases remained unmatched. This CDR3 region has 20 residues. The chain's CDR3 is CASRISRLAGDLYRTDTQYF. The CDR3 DNA follows: TGTGCCAGCAGGATCTCACGACTAGCGGGAGACCTCTATCGCACAGATACGCAGTATTTT.

The rearrangement links TRBV7-9 to TRBJ1-2, with 7 bases lining up with TRBD1. The CDR3 totals 12 residues. CDR1 and CDR2 (germline): SEHNR, FQNEAQ (reference sequence). The V and J ends lost 4 bases and 5 bases, in that order; junction bases with no gene match: 1. This CDR3 reads CASSSQGYGYTF. DNA of the CDR3: TGTGCCAGCAGCTCACAGGGGTATGGCTACACCTTC.

The chain has TRBV5-6 and TRBJ2-1; a weak D match, TRBD2 (6 bases). V lost 5 bases and J lost 5, with 14 bases in between. Per the germline V gene, CDR1 is SGHDT and CDR2 is YYEEEE. The CDR3 has 14 residues. CDR3 residues: CASRSWGVHNEQFF. Here the CDR3 DNA reads TGTGCCAGCAGATCTTGGGGGGTCCACAATGAGCAGTTCTTC.

The DNA of the CDR3 is TGTGCCAGCAGTTTAGGGGCCCGCGAGGCTTTCTTT. The encoded protein is CASSLGAREAFF. The J gene is TRBJ1-1, the V gene TRBV28; possible D gene TRBD1, 5 bases. CDR1 and CDR2 (germline): MDHEN, SYDVKM. With 2 bases removed from V and 11 bases from J, the gap between germline ends came to 12 bases. CDR3 length equals 12 residues.

J is TRBJ2-2 and V is TRBV2, with 8 bases lining up with TRBD1. Unmatched junction bases numbered 7, after V lost 6 bases and J lost 7 bases. The CDR3 is 14 residues long. Germline V CDR1 and CDR2: SNHLY, FYNNEI. The CDR3 region is CASSKDRAGGELFF. CDR3 DNA sequence: TGTGCCAGCAGCAAGGACAGGGCGGGCGGGGAGCTGTTTTTT.

This chain connects TRBV5-1 to TRBJ1-4; the match to TRBD1 covers 8 bases. V lost 0 bases and J lost 8; bases outside the gene matches: 3. This CDR3 contains 14 residues. CDR1 is SGHRS and CDR2 is YFSETQ in the germline V gene. The CDR3 loop is CASSLGQGYEKLFF. The CDR3 DNA reads TGCGCCAGCAGCTTGGGACAGGGGTACGAAAAACTGTTTTTT. Full variable domain (remainder filled in from reference TRBV5-1 and TRBJ1-4): KAGVTQTPRYLIKTRGQQVTLSCSPISGHRSVSWYQQTPGQGLQFLFEYFSETQRNKGNFPGRFSGRQFSNSRSEMNVSTLELGDSALYLCASSLGQGYEKLFFGSGTQLSVL.

V and J are TRBV19 and TRBJ1-1, with D maybe TRBD1 (5 bases). This CDR3 has 14 amino acids. CDR1 is LNHDA, CDR2 SQIVND, per germline (reference sequence). Trimming pared 5 bases from V and 4 bases from J, leaving 14 bases between. The CDR3 DNA is TGTGCCAGTAGTTGGGGAAGGGGCGGCACTGAAGCTTTCTTT. This sequence encodes CASSWGRGGTEAFF.